This TCR beta chain comes out of a study of glioma-infiltrating T cells. TCR alpha and beta CDR3 regions were amplified from RNA using iRepertoire nested multiplex PCR. For one-step reverse transcription and amplification, 100-400 ng of tissue mRNA or PBMC total RNA was used. TCRdb reanalysed the multiplex PCR reads using MiXCR and keeps one entry per CDR3 protein. The profile shows 3,500 to 5,500 distinct CDR3 sequences, roughly 23% of them singletons. By its share, this clonotype is medium-sized. No antigen is known for it. This CDR3 region has 12 residues. The germline V gene encodes CDR1 SGHTA and CDR2 FQGNSA. Trimming cost V 6 bases and J 5 bases, with 9 bases left between them. Findings of the study overall: Tissue-blood divergence was below expectation in non-neoplastic patients, above in gliomas.

This TCR derives from a human donor with low-grade glioma or glioblastoma, undergoing nonglioma brain surgery, or in good health (not recorded which). V gene TRBV7-2 combines with J gene TRBJ2-3; no clear D. The sequencing input was glioma tissue, nonneoplastic brain tissue, or PBMCs (not recorded which). The CDR3 DNA follows: TGTGCCAGCAGGGGCTGGGTAGATACGCAGTATTTT. Translated, it gives CASRGWVDTQYF.